This is a list of T cell receptor beta chains from one sample in a study of regulatory T cells in long-lasting Graves disease. TCRdb redid the calling of the multiplex PCR reads with MiXCR, one entry per CDR3 protein. The table shows 400,000 to 550,000 distinct CDR3 sequences, with just under 15% occurring only once. In addition, the sample was reused for a study of T cells in Graves' hyperthyroidism and ophthalmopathy.

This sample comprised peripheral blood mononuclear cells (PBMCs), obtained at new diagnosis, from a patient treated with antithyroid drugs. These TCRs come from a woman in her 30s with Graves disease. The conserved cysteine and the conserved F or W are not part of the CDR3 here.

j_call: TRBJ2-1; cdr3_length: 12; v_call: TRBV15; cdr3_aa: ATSRDRIGTGVF
j_call: TRBJ2-3; cdr3_length: 12; v_call: TRBV20-1; cdr3_aa: SASGGGSGNTQY
j_call: TRBJ1-1; cdr3_length: 15; v_call: TRBV7-6; cdr3_aa: ASSLVGGGNPNTEAF
j_call: TRBJ1-6; cdr3_length: 15; v_call: TRBV12-3/TRBV12-4; cdr3_aa: ASRFIPGQGNDSPLH
j_call: TRBJ2-3; cdr3_length: 13; v_call: TRBV10-2; cdr3_aa: ASSEAGRGTDTQY
j_call: TRBJ2-2; cdr3_length: 9; v_call: TRBV12-3/TRBV12-4; cdr3_aa: ASSFIGELF
j_call: TRBJ1-1; cdr3_length: 16; v_call: TRBV9; cdr3_aa: ASSVHPGQGAPNTEAF
j_call: TRBJ2-1; cdr3_length: 14; v_call: TRBV20-1; cdr3_aa: SARELRTSDNRVQF
j_call: TRBJ1-5; cdr3_length: 13; v_call: TRBV12-3/TRBV12-4; cdr3_aa: ASTRSGRSNQPQH
j_call: TRBJ2-7; cdr3_length: 12; v_call: TRBV20-1; cdr3_aa: SASTTSGRGEQY
j_call: TRBJ2-1; cdr3_length: 11; v_call: TRBV7-3; cdr3_aa: ASSSQGAHEQF
j_call: TRBJ2-2; cdr3_length: 12; v_call: TRBV18; cdr3_aa: ASPLLGNTGELF
j_call: TRBJ1-1; cdr3_length: 11; v_call: TRBV5-1; cdr3_aa: ASRVSPNTEAF
j_call: TRBJ1-1; cdr3_length: 10; v_call: TRBV15; cdr3_aa: ATSRGPYEAF
j_call: NA; cdr3_length: 13; v_call: TRBV20-1; cdr3_aa: SASIGEYYSYEQY
j_call: TRBJ2-5; cdr3_length: 13; v_call: TRBV28; cdr3_aa: ASSLFFDSQETQY
j_call: TRBJ2-3; cdr3_length: 15; v_call: TRBV3-1; cdr3_aa: ASSQVLAGWATDTQY
j_call: TRBJ1-3; cdr3_length: 12; v_call: TRBV7-3; cdr3_aa: ASSLPGDGNTIY
j_call: TRBJ2-1; cdr3_length: 12; v_call: TRBV19; cdr3_aa: ASSIWDRPNEQF
j_call: TRBJ2-1; cdr3_length: 11; v_call: TRBV6-1; cdr3_aa: ASRRDSVNEQF
j_call: TRBJ2-5; cdr3_length: 16; v_call: TRBV12-3/TRBV12-4; cdr3_aa: ASTPVWGDVPYQETQY
j_call: TRBJ2-7; cdr3_length: 13; v_call: TRBV18; cdr3_aa: ASSPSTSSEGEQY
j_call: TRBJ1-5; cdr3_length: 13; v_call: TRBV2; cdr3_aa: ASSYRQNSNQPQH
j_call: TRBJ1-5; cdr3_length: 12; v_call: TRBV7-6; cdr3_aa: ASSPRTGPGPQH
j_call: NA; cdr3_length: 11; v_call: TRBV19; cdr3_aa: TSSTGTGETQY
j_call: TRBJ2-5; cdr3_length: 9; v_call: TRBV2; cdr3_aa: ASTSRKTQY
j_call: TRBJ2-1; cdr3_length: 10; v_call: TRBV7-3; cdr3_aa: ASSLRASEQF
j_call: TRBJ2-1; cdr3_length: 12; v_call: TRBV5-6; cdr3_aa: ASSLGTGNREQF
j_call: TRBJ2-5; cdr3_length: 12; v_call: TRBV19; cdr3_aa: ASSDTGIGETQY
j_call: TRBJ2-5; cdr3_length: 20; v_call: TRBV12-3/TRBV12-4; cdr3_aa: ASSTLGGTSGSSGVGTETQY
j_call: TRBJ2-5; cdr3_length: 15; v_call: TRBV5-1; cdr3_aa: ASSLQGLAGAQETQY
j_call: TRBJ2-1; cdr3_length: 15; v_call: TRBV5-1; cdr3_aa: ASSFRTSGSWYNEQF
j_call: TRBJ2-5; cdr3_length: 13; v_call: TRBV2; cdr3_aa: ASSEEGRTQETQY
j_call: TRBJ2-7; cdr3_length: 12; v_call: TRBV9; cdr3_aa: ASSEGRAGYEQY
j_call: TRBJ2-7; cdr3_length: 11; v_call: TRBV13; cdr3_aa: ASSLGPQYEQY
j_call: TRBJ2-7; cdr3_length: 15; v_call: TRBV28; cdr3_aa: ASSTYWLAGESYEQY
j_call: NA; cdr3_length: 13; v_call: TRBV3-1; cdr3_aa: ASSQEWGRRVTQY